The 8 T cell receptor beta chains reported below all come from one sample, sequenced in a study of blood T cell repertoires in COVID-19. Repertoires were generated with immunoSEQ multiplex PCR, while TCRdb's copy carries only in-frame clones and drops some. This table holds nearly 200,000 clones, around four fifths found once. Sequenced input: peripheral blood. These receptors came from a human donor in a cohort sampled during active COVID-19.

The chain recombines TRBV18 with TRBJ2-2; the match to TRBD1 covers 8 bases. V dropped 4 bases and J dropped 4; count of bases not matched to a gene: 5. Germline V gives CDR1 KGHSH, CDR2 LQKENI. This CDR3 has 15 amino acids. Written as DNA, the CDR3 is TGTGCCAGCTCACGCAGACAGGGGCCCACCGGGGAGCTGTTTTTT. Translating it yields CASSRRQGPTGELFF.

The V call is TRBV27, the J call TRBJ2-1; 8 nucleotides line up with TRBD2. The CDR3 consists of 18 residues. Germline V gene lookup returns CDR1 MNHEY and CDR2 SMNVEV (reference sequence). The V gene end was trimmed by 6 bases and the J gene end by 2 bases; junction bases not matched to a gene: 15. The CDR3 loop is CASSSKKQTSGTYNEQFF. The CDR3 DNA is TGTGCCAGCAGCTCCAAAAAACAAACTAGCGGTACCTACAATGAGCAGTTCTTC.

V gene TRBV29-1 combines with J gene TRBJ2-3; 10 bases line up with TRBD2. The trim removed 1 base at V and 4 bases at J, leaving 5 bases unmatched. The CDR3 contains 15 residues. Germline V gene lookup returns CDR1 SQVTM and CDR2 ANQGSEA. The chain's CDR3 is CSVEASGSGADTQYF. In nucleotides, the CDR3 is TGCAGCGTTGAAGCTAGCGGGAGCGGGGCAGATACGCAGTATTTT.

This chain joins TRBV24-1 and TRBJ2-3; no definite D call. Between the trimmed V and J ends, which lost 7 bases and 3 bases, there was a span of 16 bases. Germline V lookup: CDR1 KGHDR, CDR2 SFDVKD. This CDR3 is 15 amino acids long. CDR3 in DNA: TGTGCCACCAGCGACGGCTATCGGAGAACAGATACGCAGTATTTT. It specifies CATSDGYRRTDTQYF.

V is TRBV27 and J is TRBJ2-1; possibly TRBD2 for D (6 bases). V was cut by 6 bases and J by 9 bases, with 21 bases left in between. The CDR3 sequence is 15 residues long. CDR1 is MNHEY and CDR2 is SMNVEV in the germline V gene (reference sequence). CDR3 DNA sequence: TGTGCCAGCAGGGGTTTTAGAGGAGGGCCCAGTGAGCAGTTCTTC. It codes for CASRGFRGGPSEQFF.

This clone was seen only a few times. The chain recombines TRBV7-2 with TRBJ2-7, with 10 bases fitting TRBD2. The J segment lost 6 bases and the V segment lost 5 bases, leaving 16 bases of the junction unmatched. The CDR3 has 17 residues. The V gene's germline CDR1 is SGHTA and CDR2 FQGNSA. CDR3 sequence (DNA): TGTGCCAGCAGCCTACACCACCTGACTAGCGGGTCGGTCGAGCAGTACTTC. Protein: CASSLHHLTSGSVEQYF.

The chain has TRBV28 and TRBJ2-7, with TRBD1 identical over 8 bases. Germline CDR1 MDHEN, CDR2 SYDVKM. CDR3 size: 13 residues. Germline trimming cut 8 bases from V and 3 bases from J; bases unmatched to any gene: 6. This CDR3 reads CASRRQGNYEQYF. CDR3 nucleotides: TGTGCCAGCCGTCGACAGGGGAACTACGAGCAGTACTTC.

The chain couples TRBV2 to TRBJ1-3; 7 bases agree with TRBD1. CDR3 length equals 15 residues. The V gene end was trimmed by 4 bases and the J gene end by 2 bases; junction bases not matched to a gene: 5. Germline V gives CDR1 SNHLY, CDR2 FYNNEI. The CDR3 here is CASSGGTATGNTIYF. In DNA form, the CDR3 reads TGTGCCAGCAGTGGGGGGACAGCCACTGGAAACACCATATATTTT.